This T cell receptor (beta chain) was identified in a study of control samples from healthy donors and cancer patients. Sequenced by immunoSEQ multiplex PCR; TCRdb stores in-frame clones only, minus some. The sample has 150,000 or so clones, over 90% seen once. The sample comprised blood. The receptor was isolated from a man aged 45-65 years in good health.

The chain's CDR3 is CASTFEKGRSYEQYF. The CDR3 bases are TGTGCCAGCACGTTCGAGAAGGGACGCTCCTACGAGCAGTACTTC. The rearrangement links TRBV6-5 to TRBJ2-7, with D perhaps TRBD1 or TRBD2 (5 bases each). Germline CDR1 is MNHEY and CDR2 is SVGAGI. This CDR3 contains 15 residues. V lost 7 bases, J lost 0 bases, and 16 bases lay in between.